The clone carrying this TCR beta chain was observed a few times. The target antigen is unknown. These data are taken from a study of cytomegalovirus exposure and HLA in healthy donors. Likely unrecorded immune exposures existed in these nominally healthy donors. Study-wide findings and caveats: Exclusion as indistinguishable affected some V segments, including TRBV6-2 and TRBV6-3.

It was with 60 Vbeta and 13 Jbeta primers that the PCR ran. Sequencing was performed with immunoSEQ multiplex PCR; in TCRdb, only in-frame clones are kept and a portion is missing. This sample has 95,000 to 110,000 clones, with approximately 79% found just once. The V gene's germline CDR1 is MNHNY and CDR2 SVGAGI (reference sequence). The CDR3 sequence is 16 residues long. V was trimmed by 7 bases and J by 1 base, leaving 19 bases between them. The chain is built from TRBV6-6 and TRBJ1-1, with TRBD1 as a possible D gene (6 bases). This receptor was taken from a middle-aged woman in good health and CMV-seropositive. Material for sequencing was PBMCs. CDR3 coding DNA: TGTGCCAGCAAATCAGGGGTTGGTCGTGCGAACACTGAAGCTTTCTTT. Amino acid sequence: CASKSGVGRANTEAFF.